This T cell receptor (beta chain) was identified during a study of response to subunit inactivated influenza vaccine. Findings and caveats of the study: Few new T cells, the authors suggested, are recruited by each seasonal influenza vaccination.

Via MiXCR, TCRdb re-called the RT-PCR reads, giving one row per CDR3 protein. The repertoire holds around 180,000 distinct CDR3 sequences, with about 10% as singletons. The ends were cut back, 4 bases at V and 5 bases at J, with 12 bases in the middle. In germline, CDR1 is LGHNA, CDR2 YNFKEQ. The CDR3 totals 13 residues. This clonotype was counted only a few times. No antigen is known for it. This receptor was identified in a man aged 45 to 65 who received an inactivated influenza vaccine. Material: non-naive T cells sorted from PBMCs, obtained on the day of vaccination. This chain uses TRBV4-2 with TRBJ2-7; D remains ambiguous. CDR3 in DNA: TGTGCCAGCAGCCTTAAACCGTCGGACGAGCAGTACTTC. It specifies CASSLKPSDEQYF.